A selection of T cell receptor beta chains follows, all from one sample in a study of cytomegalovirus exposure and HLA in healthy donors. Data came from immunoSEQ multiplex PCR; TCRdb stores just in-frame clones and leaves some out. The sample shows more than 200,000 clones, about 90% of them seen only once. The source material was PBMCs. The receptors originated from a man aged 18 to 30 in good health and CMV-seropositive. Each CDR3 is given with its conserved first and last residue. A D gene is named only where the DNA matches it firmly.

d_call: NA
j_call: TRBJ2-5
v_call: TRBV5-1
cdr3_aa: CASSRAVPSETQYF
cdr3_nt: TGCGCCAGCTCCCGAGCGGTCCCCTCGGAGACCCAGTACTTC

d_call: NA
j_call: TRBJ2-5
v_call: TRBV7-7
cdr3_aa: CASSRVAHQETQYF
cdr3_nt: TGTGCCAGCAGCCGGGTGGCCCACCAAGAGACCCAGTACTTC

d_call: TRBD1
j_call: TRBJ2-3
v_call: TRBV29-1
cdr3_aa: CSVRDRGTDTQYF
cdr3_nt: TGCAGCGTTAGGGACAGGGGCACAGATACGCAGTATTTT

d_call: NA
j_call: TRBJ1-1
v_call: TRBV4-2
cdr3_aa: CASSQDTRTMNTEAFF
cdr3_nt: TGTGCCAGCAGCCAAGACACCAGGACCATGAACACTGAAGCTTTCTTT

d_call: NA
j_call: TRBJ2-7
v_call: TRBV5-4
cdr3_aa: CASSPGIDYEQYF
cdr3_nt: TGTGCCAGCAGCCCCGGGATAGACTACGAGCAGTACTTC

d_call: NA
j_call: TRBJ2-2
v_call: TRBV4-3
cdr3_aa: CASSPGRHLNTGELFF
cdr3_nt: TGCGCCAGCAGCCCGGGACGACACCTGAACACCGGGGAGCTGTTTTTT

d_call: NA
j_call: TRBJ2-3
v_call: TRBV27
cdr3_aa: CASSLQRASGGLDTQYF
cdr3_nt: TGTGCCAGCAGTTTGCAACGTGCTTCTGGGGGTTTGGATACGCAGTATTTT

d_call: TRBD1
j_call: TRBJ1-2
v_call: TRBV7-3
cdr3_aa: CASSLTRQGDGYTF
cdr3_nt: TGTGCCAGCAGCTTAACCCGACAGGGCGATGGCTACACCTTC

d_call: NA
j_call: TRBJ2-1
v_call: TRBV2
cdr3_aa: CASSSDRTSNNEQFF
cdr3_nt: TGTGCCAGCAGTTCTGACAGGACTTCGAACAATGAGCAGTTCTTC

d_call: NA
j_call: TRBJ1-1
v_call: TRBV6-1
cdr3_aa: CASSEGVFMNTEAFF
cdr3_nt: TGTGCCAGCAGTGAAGGGGTGTTCATGAACACTGAAGCTTTCTTT

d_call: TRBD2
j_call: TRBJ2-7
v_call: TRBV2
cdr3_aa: CASSVAGGNYEQYF
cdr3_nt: TGTGCCAGCAGTGTAGCGGGAGGGAACTACGAGCAGTACTTC

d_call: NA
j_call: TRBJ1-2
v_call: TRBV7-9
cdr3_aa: CASSLGRNYGYTF
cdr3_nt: TGTGCCAGCAGCTTAGGGAGAAACTATGGCTACACCTTC

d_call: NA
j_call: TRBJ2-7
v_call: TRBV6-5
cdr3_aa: CASNYEQYF
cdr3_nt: TGTGCCAGTAACTACGAGCAGTACTTC

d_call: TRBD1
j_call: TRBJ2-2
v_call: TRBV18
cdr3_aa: CASSLADRGGTGELFF
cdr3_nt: TGTGCCAGCTCACTAGCCGACAGGGGAGGCACCGGGGAGCTGTTTTTT

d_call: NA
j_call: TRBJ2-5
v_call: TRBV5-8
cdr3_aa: CASSVRDLETQYF
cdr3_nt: TGTGCCAGCAGCGTCCGGGACTTGGAGACCCAGTACTTC

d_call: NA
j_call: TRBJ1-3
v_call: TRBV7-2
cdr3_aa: CASSSTGNPGNTIYF
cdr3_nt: TGTGCCAGCAGCTCTACAGGGAACCCTGGAAACACCATATATTTT